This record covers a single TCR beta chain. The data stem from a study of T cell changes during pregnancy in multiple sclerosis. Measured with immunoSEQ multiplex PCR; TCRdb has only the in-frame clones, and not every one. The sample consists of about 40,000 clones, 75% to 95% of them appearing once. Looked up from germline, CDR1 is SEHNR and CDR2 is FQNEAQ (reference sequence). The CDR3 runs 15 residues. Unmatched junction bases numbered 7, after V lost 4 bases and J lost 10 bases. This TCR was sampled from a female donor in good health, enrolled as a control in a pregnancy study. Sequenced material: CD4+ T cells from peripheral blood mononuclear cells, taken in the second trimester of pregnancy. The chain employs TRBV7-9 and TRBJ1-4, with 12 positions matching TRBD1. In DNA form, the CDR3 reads TGTGCCAGCAGCTATGGGGGACAGGGGGCTGGAAAACTGTTTTTT. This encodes CASSYGGQGAGKLFF.